This T cell receptor beta chain was captured in a study of blood T cells in healthy people across ages. In this sample, this clonotype turned up a few times. Then a second PCR, running roughly 7 to 11 cycles, was carried out with a sample-barcoded 5' primer and a J-beta primer mix. TCRdb analysed the 5' RACE reads with MiXCR anew, one entry per CDR3 protein. The table shows roughly 680,000 distinct CDR3 sequences, with 52% occurring only once. The CDR3 covers 15 residues. Looked up from germline, CDR1 is ENHRY and CDR2 is SYGVKD. The germline V and J ends were trimmed by 2 bases and 5 bases, with 15 bases remaining between them.

The receptor was derived from a woman aged 80 or over in good health. The rearrangement links TRBV10-3 to TRBJ1-1; possibly TRBD1 for D (6 bases). The sequencing sample was made of blood. The CDR3, as DNA: TGTGCCATCAGTGAGGTATATGAGGGGGGTACTGAAGCTTTCTTT. Translated: CAISEVYEGGTEAFF.